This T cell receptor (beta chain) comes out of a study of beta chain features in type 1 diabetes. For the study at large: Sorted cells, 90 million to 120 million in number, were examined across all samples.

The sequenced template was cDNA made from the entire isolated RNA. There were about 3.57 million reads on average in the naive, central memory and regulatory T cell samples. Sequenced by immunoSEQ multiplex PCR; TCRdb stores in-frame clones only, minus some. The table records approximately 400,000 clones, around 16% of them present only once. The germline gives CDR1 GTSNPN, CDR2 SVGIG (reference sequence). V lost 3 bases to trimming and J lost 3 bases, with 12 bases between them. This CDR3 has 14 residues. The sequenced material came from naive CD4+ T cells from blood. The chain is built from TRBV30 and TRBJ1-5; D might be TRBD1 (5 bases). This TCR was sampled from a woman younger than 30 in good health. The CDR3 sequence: CAWSVAGFNQPQHF. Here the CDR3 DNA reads TGTGCCTGGAGCGTCGCAGGGTTCAATCAGCCCCAGCATTTT.